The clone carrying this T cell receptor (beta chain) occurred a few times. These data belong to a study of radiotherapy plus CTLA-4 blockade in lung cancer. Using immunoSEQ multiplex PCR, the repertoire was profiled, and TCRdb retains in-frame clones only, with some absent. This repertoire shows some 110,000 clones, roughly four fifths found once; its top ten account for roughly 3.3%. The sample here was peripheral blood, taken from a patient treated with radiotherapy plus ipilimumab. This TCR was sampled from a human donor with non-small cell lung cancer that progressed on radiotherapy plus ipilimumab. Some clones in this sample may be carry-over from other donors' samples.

The CDR3 protein is CASREGGFRDGYTF. The CDR3 nucleotides read TGTGCCAGCAGGGAGGGGGGTTTTAGGGATGGCTACACCTTC. J is TRBJ1-2 and V is TRBV6-5; a possible D gene is TRBD1 (6 bases). CDR3 length equals 14 residues. Trimming took off 6 bases at V and 6 bases at J, with 17 bases between the two ends. Per the germline V gene, CDR1 is MNHEY and CDR2 is SVGAGI.